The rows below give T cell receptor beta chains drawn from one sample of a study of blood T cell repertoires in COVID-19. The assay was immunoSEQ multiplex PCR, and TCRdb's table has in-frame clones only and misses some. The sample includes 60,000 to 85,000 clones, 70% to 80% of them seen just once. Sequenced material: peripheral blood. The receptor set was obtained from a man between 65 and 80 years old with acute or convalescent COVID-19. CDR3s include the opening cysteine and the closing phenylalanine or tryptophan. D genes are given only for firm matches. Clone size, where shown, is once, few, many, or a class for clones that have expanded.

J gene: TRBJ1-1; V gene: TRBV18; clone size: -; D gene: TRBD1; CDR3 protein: CASSPPWAGGTEAFF; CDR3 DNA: TGTGCCAGCTCACCACCGTGGGCAGGGGGCACTGAAGCTTTCTTT
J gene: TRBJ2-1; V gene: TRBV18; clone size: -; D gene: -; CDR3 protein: CASSPPGSAYNEQFF; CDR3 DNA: TGTGCCAGCTCACCACCAGGGAGTGCCTACAATGAGCAGTTCTTC
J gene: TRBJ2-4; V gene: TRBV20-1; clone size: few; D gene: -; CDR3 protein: CSVPLGYIQYF; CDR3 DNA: TGCAGTGTTCCACTAGGCTACATTCAGTACTTC
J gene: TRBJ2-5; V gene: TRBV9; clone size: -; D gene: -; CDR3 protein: CASSVSQGGVTQETQYF; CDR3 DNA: TGTGCCAGCAGCGTTTCCCAGGGGGGCGTGACCCAAGAGACCCAGTACTTC
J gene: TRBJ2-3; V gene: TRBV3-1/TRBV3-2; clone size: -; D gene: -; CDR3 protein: CASSQGRLSTDTQYF; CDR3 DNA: TGTGCCAGCAGCCAGGGGCGGCTGAGCACAGATACGCAGTATTTT
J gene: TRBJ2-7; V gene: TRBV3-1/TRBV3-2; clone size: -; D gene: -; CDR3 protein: CASSQQGYEQYF; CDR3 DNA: TGTGCCAGCAGCCAACAGGGCTACGAGCAGTACTTC
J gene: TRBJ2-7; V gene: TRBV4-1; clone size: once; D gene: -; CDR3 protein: CASSQGTMGGTYEQYF; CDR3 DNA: TGCGCCAGCAGCCAAGGTACCATGGGGGGTACTTACGAGCAGTACTTC
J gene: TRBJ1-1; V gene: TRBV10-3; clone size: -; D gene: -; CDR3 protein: CASGENPRPGNTEAFF; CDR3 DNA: TGTGCCTCCGGGGAGAACCCTCGCCCCGGGAACACTGAAGCTTTCTTT
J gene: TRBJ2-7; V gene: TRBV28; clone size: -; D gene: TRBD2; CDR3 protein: CASSGTSGRGSGQYF; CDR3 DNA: TGTGCCAGCAGTGGGACTAGCGGGAGGGGGTCGGGGCAGTACTTC
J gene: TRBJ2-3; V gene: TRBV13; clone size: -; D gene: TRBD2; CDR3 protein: CASSRAGGPSEYF; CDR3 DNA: TGTGCCAGCAGCCGCGCGGGGGGACCCTCGGAGTATTTT
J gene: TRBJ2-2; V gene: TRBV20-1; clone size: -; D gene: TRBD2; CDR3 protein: CSASEVGRPGTGELFF; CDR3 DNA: TGCAGTGCTAGTGAGGTCGGGAGGCCGGGGACCGGGGAGCTGTTTTTT
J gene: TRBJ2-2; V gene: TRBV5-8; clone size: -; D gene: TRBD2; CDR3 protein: CASSLGSGRWSTGELFF; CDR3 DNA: TGTGCCAGCAGCTTGGGTAGCGGGAGATGGAGCACCGGGGAGCTGTTTTTT
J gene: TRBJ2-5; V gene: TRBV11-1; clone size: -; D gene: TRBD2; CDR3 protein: CASSGRTSGGQETQYF; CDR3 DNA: TGTGCCAGCAGCGGTCGGACTAGCGGGGGCCAAGAGACCCAGTACTTC
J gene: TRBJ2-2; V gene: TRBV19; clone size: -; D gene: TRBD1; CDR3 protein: CASSQGQGAGGELFF; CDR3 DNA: TGTGCCAGTAGTCAGGGACAGGGGGCTGGCGGGGAGCTGTTTTTT
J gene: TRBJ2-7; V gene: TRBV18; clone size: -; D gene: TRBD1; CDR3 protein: CASSPPATGTQQYF; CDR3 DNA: TGTGCCAGCTCACCACCGGCGACAGGGACCCAGCAGTACTTC
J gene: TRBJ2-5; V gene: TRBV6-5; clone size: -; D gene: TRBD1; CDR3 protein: CATTSGGRETQYF; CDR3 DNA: TGTGCCACAACTTCAGGGGGCCGGGAGACCCAGTACTTC
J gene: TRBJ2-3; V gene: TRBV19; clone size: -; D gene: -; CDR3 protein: CASSMGLQTDTQYF; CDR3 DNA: TGTGCCAGTAGTATGGGGCTCCAGACAGATACGCAGTATTTT
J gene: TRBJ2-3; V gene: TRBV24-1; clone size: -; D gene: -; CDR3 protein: CATSDHGTDTQYF; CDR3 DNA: TGTGCCACCAGTGATCACGGTACAGATACGCAGTATTTT
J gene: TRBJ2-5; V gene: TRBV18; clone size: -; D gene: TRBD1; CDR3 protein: CASSPPWKRDRSQETQYF; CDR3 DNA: TGTGCCAGCTCACCACCATGGAAGAGGGACAGGAGCCAAGAGACCCAGTACTTC
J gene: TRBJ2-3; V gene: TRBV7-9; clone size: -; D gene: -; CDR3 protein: CAVPRGAGTGTQYF; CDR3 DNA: TGTGCCGTTCCCCGGGGAGCCGGGACTGGCACGCAGTATTTT
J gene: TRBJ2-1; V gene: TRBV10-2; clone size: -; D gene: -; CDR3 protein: CASSEWGRRSSYNEQFF; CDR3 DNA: TGCGCCAGCAGTGAGTGGGGGCGGAGAAGCTCCTACAATGAGCAGTTCTTC
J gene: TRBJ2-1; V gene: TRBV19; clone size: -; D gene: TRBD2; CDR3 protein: CASSMLAGGLGNEQFF; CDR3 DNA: TGTGCCAGTAGTATGCTAGCGGGAGGATTGGGCAATGAGCAGTTCTTC
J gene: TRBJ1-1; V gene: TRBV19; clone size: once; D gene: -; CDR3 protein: CASSIDPFNLERLTEAFF; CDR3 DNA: TGTGCCAGTAGTATAGATCCTTTCAATTTGGAACGACTTACTGAAGCTTTCTTT
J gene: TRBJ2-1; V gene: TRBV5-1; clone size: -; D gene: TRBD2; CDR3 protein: CASSALAGGGNEQFF; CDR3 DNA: TGCGCCAGCAGCGCCTTAGCGGGAGGGGGCAATGAGCAGTTCTTC
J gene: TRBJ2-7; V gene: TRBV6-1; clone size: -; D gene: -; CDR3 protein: CASRADSIPSYEQYF; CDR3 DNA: TGTGCCAGCAGAGCCGACAGCATCCCCTCCTACGAGCAGTACTTC
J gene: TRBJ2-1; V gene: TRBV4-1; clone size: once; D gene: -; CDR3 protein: CASSQESRTTIEQFF; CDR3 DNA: TGCGCCAGCAGCCAAGAAAGTAGGACTACAATTGAGCAGTTCTTC
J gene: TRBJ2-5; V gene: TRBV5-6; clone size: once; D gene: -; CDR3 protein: CASSLGLGGGETQYF; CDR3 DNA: TGTGCCAGCAGCTTAGGGCTGGGAGGGGGAGAGACCCAGTACTTC
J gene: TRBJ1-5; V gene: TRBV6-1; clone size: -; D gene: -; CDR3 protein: CASSEGSSGPQHF; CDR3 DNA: TGTGCCAGCAGTGAGGGTAGTTCGGGGCCCCAGCATTTT
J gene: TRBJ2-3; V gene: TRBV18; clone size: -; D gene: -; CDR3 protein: CASSPPGSGTDTQYF; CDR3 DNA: TGTGCCAGCTCACCGCCGGGATCTGGGACAGATACGCAGTATTTT